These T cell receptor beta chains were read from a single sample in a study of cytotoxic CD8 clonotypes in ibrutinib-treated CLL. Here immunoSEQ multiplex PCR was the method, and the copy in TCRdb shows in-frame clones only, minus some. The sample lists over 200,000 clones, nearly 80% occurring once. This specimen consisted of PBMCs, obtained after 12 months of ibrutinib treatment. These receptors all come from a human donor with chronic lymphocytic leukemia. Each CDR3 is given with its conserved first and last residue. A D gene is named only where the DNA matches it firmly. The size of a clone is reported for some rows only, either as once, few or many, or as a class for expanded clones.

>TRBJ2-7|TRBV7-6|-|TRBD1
CASSLHRGEQYF
TGTGCCAGCAGCTTGCACAGGGGCGAGCAGTACTTC
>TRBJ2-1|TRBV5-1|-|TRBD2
CASSFSGEGNEQFF
TGCGCCAGCAGCTTTAGCGGGGAGGGGAATGAGCAGTTCTTC
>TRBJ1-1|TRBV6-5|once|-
CASSYSRVLMSEAFF
TGTGCCAGCAGTTACTCGAGGGTTTTGATGAGTGAAGCTTTCTTT
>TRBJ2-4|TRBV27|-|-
CASSRGDRNIQYF
TGTGCCAGCAGTAGGGGGGACAGAAACATTCAGTACTTC
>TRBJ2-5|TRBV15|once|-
CATLLSGSETQYF
TGTGCCACCTTGTTAAGCGGATCTGAGACCCAGTACTTC
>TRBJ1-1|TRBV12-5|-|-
CASGWGQGEAFF
TGTGCTAGTGGTTGGGGGCAAGGTGAAGCTTTCTTT
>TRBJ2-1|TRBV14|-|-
CASTQGGGYNEQFF
TGTGCCAGCACCCAAGGGGGGGGCTACAATGAGCAGTTCTTC
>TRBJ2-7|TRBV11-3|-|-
CASSGLGGHEQYF
TGTGCCAGCAGCGGCCTTGGGGGGCACGAGCAGTACTTC
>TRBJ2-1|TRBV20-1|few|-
CSGWDNEQFF
TGCAGTGGATGGGACAATGAGCAGTTCTTC
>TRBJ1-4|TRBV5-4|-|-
CASSSTGGNVEKLFF
TGTGCCAGCAGCTCGACGGGGGGCAATGTTGAAAAACTGTTTTTT
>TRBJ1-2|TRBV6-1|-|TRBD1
CASTADRGIDGYTF
TGTGCCAGCACTGCTGACAGGGGTATCGATGGCTACACCTTC
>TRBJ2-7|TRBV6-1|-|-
CASIQGWSSYEQYF
TGTGCCAGCATTCAGGGATGGAGCTCCTACGAGCAGTACTTC
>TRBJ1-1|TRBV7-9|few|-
CATRSGNTEAFF
TGTGCCACCAGATCGGGGAACACTGAAGCTTTCTTT
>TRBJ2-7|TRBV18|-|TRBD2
CASSLRLAGLYEQYF
TGTGCCAGCTCCCTTAGACTAGCGGGGCTCTACGAGCAGTACTTC
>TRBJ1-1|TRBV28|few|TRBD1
CASSMFRGGMNTEAFF
TGTGCCAGCAGTATGTTCAGGGGGGGCATGAACACTGAAGCTTTCTTT
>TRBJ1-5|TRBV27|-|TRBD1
CASSAAGTGYQPQHF
TGTGCCAGCAGTGCAGCCGGGACAGGGTATCAGCCCCAGCATTTT
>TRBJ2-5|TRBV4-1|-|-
CASSQVVGGAETQYF
TGCGCCAGCAGCCAAGTTGTGGGTGGGGCAGAGACCCAGTACTTC
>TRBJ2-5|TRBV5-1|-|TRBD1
CATNLGDREQETQYF
TGCGCCACCAACTTGGGGGACAGGGAACAAGAGACCCAGTACTTC
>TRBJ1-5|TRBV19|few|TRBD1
CASHQGASQPQHF
TGTGCCAGTCATCAGGGGGCTTCTCAGCCCCAGCATTTT
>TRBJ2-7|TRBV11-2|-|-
CASSQIKSVEQYF
TGTGCCAGCAGTCAAATCAAAAGCGTCGAGCAGTACTTC
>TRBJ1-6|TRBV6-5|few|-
CASSYAQGRNSPLHF
TGTGCCAGCAGTTACGCACAGGGACGGAATTCACCCCTCCACTTT
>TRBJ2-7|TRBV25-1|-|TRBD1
CASSATGTGILEQYF
TGTGCCAGCAGTGCCACCGGGACAGGGATCCTCGAGCAGTACTTC
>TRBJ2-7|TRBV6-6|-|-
CASRTGTHDYEQYF
TGTGCCAGCAGAACCGGGACCCATGACTACGAGCAGTACTTC
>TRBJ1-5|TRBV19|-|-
CASKRTDNQPQHF
TGTGCCAGTAAGCGGACAGACAATCAGCCCCAGCATTTT
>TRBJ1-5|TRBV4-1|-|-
CASSPRVGQPQHF
TGCGCCAGCAGCCCCAGGGTGGGTCAGCCCCAGCATTTT
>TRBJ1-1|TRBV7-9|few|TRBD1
CASSPTGDTEAFF
TGTGCCAGCAGCCCGACAGGGGATACTGAAGCTTTCTTT